A selection of T cell receptor beta chains follows, all from one sample in a study of ipilimumab plus nivolumab after autologous stem cell transplantation. The protocol was immunoSEQ multiplex PCR, while the TCRdb copy is restricted to in-frame clones and leaves out a portion. The sample comprises about 40,000 clones, over 90% of which are singletons, and approximately 1% rests with the top ten. Sequenced here: PBMCs, sampled in a trial of ipilimumab plus nivolumab as post-transplant consolidation. The receptors shown here come from a male donor with multiple myeloma. Both conserved end residues are part of each CDR3. D genes are given only for firm matches. Not all rows give a size; the values are once, few, many and, for expanded clones, a class.

d_gene,v_gene,j_gene,abundance,CDR3nt,CDR3aa
TRBD2,TRBV6-5,TRBJ2-1,.,TGTGCCAGCAGTTTTGCGGGGACTAACTACAATGAGCAGTTCTTC,CASSFAGTNYNEQFF
.,TRBV4-2,TRBJ1-3,few,TGTGCCAGCAGCCGCAGGTCCGGAAACACCATATATTTT,CASSRRSGNTIYF
TRBD2,TRBV25-1,TRBJ2-7,few,TGTGCCAGCAGTGAACCCGGGACTAGCGGGGGCTACGAGCAGTACTTC,CASSEPGTSGGYEQYF
.,TRBV7-9,TRBJ1-2,.,TGTGCCAGCAGCTTAGCCCAGGGAACCTATGGCTACACCTTC,CASSLAQGTYGYTF
.,TRBV6-5,TRBJ2-3,.,TGTGCCAGCAGTTACTCGTTGGACACAGATACGCAGTATTTT,CASSYSLDTDTQYF
.,TRBV18,TRBJ1-3,.,TGTGCCAGCTCACCAGCAGGCTCTGGAAACACCATATATTTT,CASSPAGSGNTIYF
.,TRBV5-1,TRBJ1-1,.,TGCGCCAGCAGCGGACGGACAGCGAACACTGAAGCTTTCTTT,CASSGRTANTEAFF
.,TRBV11-2,TRBJ2-1,once,TGTGCCAGCAGCCCCTCGAGCTCCTACAATGAGCAGTTCTTC,CASSPSSSYNEQFF
TRBD2,TRBV28,TRBJ2-1,.,TGTGCCAGCAGTTTATCGGGACTAGCGGGAGTAAATGAGCAGTTCTTC,CASSLSGLAGVNEQFF
.,TRBV6-5,TRBJ1-4,.,TGTGCCAGCCGACCGATGGGGTCTTTAGAAAAACTGTTTTTT,CASRPMGSLEKLFF
.,TRBV29-1,TRBJ2-1,.,TGCAGCGTTGGAGGACAAAACAATGAGCAGTTCTTC,CSVGGQNNEQFF
.,TRBV25-1,TRBJ2-2,.,TGTGCCAGCAGTGGGACCCTTAACACCGGGGAGCTGTTTTTT,CASSGTLNTGELFF
.,TRBV4-2,TRBJ2-7,.,TGTGCCAGCAGCCAAGGGACCCGATGGGCAGCCTACGAGCAGTACTTC,CASSQGTRWAAYEQYF
TRBD2,TRBV4-3,TRBJ2-5,once,TGCGCCAGCAATGAGCGTAGCGGGGGGGAAGAGACCCAGTACTTC,CASNERSGGEETQYF
TRBD2,TRBV7-2,TRBJ2-1,.,TGTGCCAGCACCGCCAGCGGGAGGGCCGATAATGAGCAGTTCTTC,CASTASGRADNEQFF
TRBD2,TRBV4-3,TRBJ2-3,.,TGCGCCAGCAGCCAAGATGCGGGAGGGTTAGATACGCAGTATTTT,CASSQDAGGLDTQYF
.,TRBV5-1,TRBJ1-1,.,TGCGCCAGCAGCTTGGCCGGGGTCGCGAACACTGAAGCTTTCTTT,CASSLAGVANTEAFF
TRBD1,TRBV18,TRBJ1-5,once,TGTGCCAGCTCACCGGATAAAACAGGGGTAAATCAGCCCCAGCATTTT,CASSPDKTGVNQPQHF
TRBD1,TRBV15,TRBJ2-7,.,TGTGCCACCAGCAGGGCGGGGACAGGGACTTTCGAGCAGTACTTC,CATSRAGTGTFEQYF
TRBD1,TRBV5-1,TRBJ2-3,.,TGCGCCAGCAGCGCCGGGACAGGGTCAGATACGCAGTATTTT,CASSAGTGSDTQYF
.,TRBV7-9,TRBJ2-5,few,TGTGCCAGCAGCCCCACCTTGGGGGGGGGCGTAGAGACCCAGTACTTC,CASSPTLGGGVETQYF
.,TRBV4-3,TRBJ1-4,.,.,CASSQDSGQGRKLFF
TRBD1,TRBV5-1,TRBJ2-7,.,TGCGCCAGCAGCTTGGGTCGGGACAGGTATACCTACGAGCAGTACTTC,CASSLGRDRYTYEQYF
TRBD1,TRBV28,TRBJ2-7,.,TGTGCCAGCAGTTTAAGTGGGACAGGCTACGAGCAGTACTTC,CASSLSGTGYEQYF
.,TRBV23-1,TRBJ2-1,.,TGCGCCAGCAGTCAAGACCACCACCTACTACCTAATGAGCAGTTCTTC,CASSQDHHLLPNEQFF
.,TRBV18,TRBJ2-7,.,TGTGCCAGCTCACCACCCGCAGCCTACGAGCAGTACTTC,CASSPPAAYEQYF
TRBD2,TRBV7-2,TRBJ2-7,.,TGTGCCAGCAGCTTAGCGAGTCCAACAGGACTAGCGGGAGTATCCGACTACGAGCAGTACTTC,CASSLASPTGLAGVSDYEQYF
.,TRBV5-1,TRBJ1-2,.,TGCGCCAGCAGCTTGGCCCGGGGGAGGGAGAACTATGGCTACACCTTC,CASSLARGRENYGYTF
TRBD2,TRBV28,TRBJ2-5,.,TGTGCCAGCAGGACGTTGACTAGCGGACAAGAGACCCAGTACTTC,CASRTLTSGQETQYF
.,TRBV19,TRBJ1-5,.,TGTGCCAGTAGTATTTTCGGACACTATAGCAATCAGCCCCAGCATTTT,CASSIFGHYSNQPQHF
.,TRBV28,TRBJ1-2,.,TGTGCCAGCAGTCCTGAGGGGACCTATGGAGGCTACACCTTC,CASSPEGTYGGYTF
.,TRBV6-6,TRBJ1-5,.,TGTGCCAGCAGTTACTCGAAGGTAGACAATCAGCCCCAGCATTTT,CASSYSKVDNQPQHF
TRBD1,TRBV6-5,TRBJ2-7,once,TGTGCCAGCAGTTACCCCGGGACAGGGGAAACTTACTTC,CASSYPGTGETYF
.,TRBV11-3,TRBJ1-4,.,TGTGCCAGCAGCTTAGGGGGGACAAATGAAAAACTGTTTTTT,CASSLGGTNEKLFF
TRBD1,TRBV13,TRBJ2-2,.,TGTGCCAGCAGCCGGACAGGGCAAACCGGGGAGCTGTTTTTT,CASSRTGQTGELFF
.,TRBV7-9,TRBJ2-1,.,TGTGCCAGCAGCTTAGAAGGGGGGAGACGGAATGAGCAGTTCTTC,CASSLEGGRRNEQFF
TRBD2,TRBV4-1,TRBJ2-3,.,TGCGCCAGCAGCCAAGATCTACTAGCGGGGGGAAGAGGGCAGTATTTT,CASSQDLLAGGRGQYF
.,TRBV5-1,TRBJ2-3,.,TGCGCCAGCAGCTGGGGGTCAGATACGCAGTATTTT,CASSWGSDTQYF
.,TRBV28,TRBJ1-1,.,TGTGCGGCGGGGAGGGGTCTGGACACTGAAGCTTTCTTT,CAAGRGLDTEAFF
.,TRBV18,TRBJ2-1,.,TGTGCCAGCTCACCACGGGGGAGCTCCTACAATGAGCAGTTCTTC,CASSPRGSSYNEQFF
TRBD2,TRBV19,TRBJ2-5,few,TGTGCCAGTAGTATTGGTAGCGGGAGGGAGACCCAGTACTTC,CASSIGSGRETQYF
.,TRBV27,TRBJ2-2,.,TGTGCCAGCAGTTTATTTCGGCAAAAAAACACCGGGGAGCTGTTTTTT,CASSLFRQKNTGELFF
TRBD1,TRBV11-2,TRBJ1-2,once,TGTGCCAGCAGTCAGACCTCACAGGGGGCGATTGGCTACACCTTC,CASSQTSQGAIGYTF
TRBD2,TRBV7-2,TRBJ2-3,.,TGTGCCAGCAGCTTAGGAAGTAGCGGGAGACTCGGGGCGGCGCAGTATTTT,CASSLGSSGRLGAAQYF
.,TRBV4-3,TRBJ2-7,.,TGCGCCAGCAGCCAAGGAAGTGGGTCCCCCTACGAGCAGTACTTC,CASSQGSGSPYEQYF
.,TRBV12-2,TRBJ2-6,.,TGTGCAAGTCGCCCCCTGGGACTAGCGGGAGATCCCGTTTTCTCTGGGGCCAACGTCCTGACTTTC,CASRPLGLAGDPVFSGANVLTF
.,TRBV27,TRBJ1-2,.,TGTGCCAGCAGCCTAGTCCCGCCGGATGGCTACACCTTC,CASSLVPPDGYTF
.,TRBV7-2,TRBJ2-1,.,TGTGCCAGCAGCTATAGCTCCTACAATGAGCAGTTCTTC,CASSYSSYNEQFF
.,TRBV13,TRBJ1-6,few,TGTGCCAGCAGCTTAGGACAGGGTGGCGGTTCACCCCTCCACTTT,CASSLGQGGGSPLHF
TRBD1,TRBV5-8,TRBJ2-1,.,TGTGCCAGCAGCTTCGGACAGGGAACCTACAATGAGCAGTTCTTC,CASSFGQGTYNEQFF
.,TRBV6-6,TRBJ1-4,.,TGTGCCAGCAGTTACAAGGCAGAGAAACTGTTTTTT,CASSYKAEKLFF
TRBD2,TRBV28,TRBJ2-3,once,TGTGCCAGCAGTAATCCGGGACTAGCGGGACCCACAGATACGCAGTATTTT,CASSNPGLAGPTDTQYF
.,TRBV2,TRBJ2-1,.,TGTGCCAGCAGTGACTTCGCGGGGAATGAGCAGTTCTTC,CASSDFAGNEQFF